This is a list of T cell receptor beta chains from one sample in a study of blood T cell repertoires in COVID-19. Clones were sequenced by immunoSEQ multiplex PCR, and TCRdb holds only the in-frame ones, with some missing. Of 150,000 to 200,000 clones detected, about four fifths appear once; the ten largest clones hold roughly 3.4%. What was sequenced was PBMCs or T cells enriched from blood (not recorded which). The receptors shown here come from a woman between 55 and 75 years old who had recovered from COVID-19. CDR3s include the opening cysteine and the closing phenylalanine or tryptophan. D genes are given only for firm matches. Some rows have no size entry. The others give once, few or many, or a class for an expanded clone.

clone_size,j_call,d_call,v_call,cdr3_nt,cdr3_aa
.,TRBJ2-7,.,TRBV12-5,TGTGCTAGTGGCATAACAGGGAGCCACGAGCAGTACTTC,CASGITGSHEQYF
.,TRBJ2-3,TRBD2,TRBV9,TGTGCCAGCAGCCCGGGGGGAAGCACAGATACGCAGTATTTT,CASSPGGSTDTQYF
few,TRBJ1-2,TRBD1,TRBV18,TGTGCCAGCTCACCACGGACAGGAGACGACTATGGCTACACCTTC,CASSPRTGDDYGYTF
.,TRBJ1-2,.,TRBV24-1,TGTGCCACCAGTGATTCCCCAGGGGCTGGCTACACCTTC,CATSDSPGAGYTF
.,TRBJ1-6,.,TRBV18,TGTGCCAGCTCACCACCTCCAGGTTCAACCCTCCACTTT,CASSPPPGSTLHF
many,TRBJ2-1,TRBD2,TRBV6-5,TGTGCCAGCGGGTCTAGCGGGGGCTACAATGAGCAGTTCTTC,CASGSSGGYNEQFF
.,TRBJ2-7,TRBD2,TRBV5-4,TGTGCCAGCAGCTCTAGCGGCTACGAGCAGTACTTC,CASSSSGYEQYF
.,TRBJ2-3,TRBD1,TRBV27,TGTGCCAGCAGTGAACCCTACAGGGGAGATACGCAGTATTTT,CASSEPYRGDTQYF
.,TRBJ2-2,.,TRBV19,TGTGCCAGTAGTATTCCCAGGCTCCAAGCCGGGGAGCTGTTTTTT,CASSIPRLQAGELFF
.,TRBJ2-2,.,TRBV4-2,TGTGCCAGCAGCCCCGGGACTCCGAACACCGGGGAGCTGTTTTTT,CASSPGTPNTGELFF
.,TRBJ2-5,.,TRBV30,TGTGCCTGGGAGCGGCTCTCCCATGGGCAGACCCAGTACTTC,CAWERLSHGQTQYF
once,TRBJ1-4,.,TRBV29-1,TGCAGCCCATTCCCGGGGGTGGGGGAAAAACTGTTTTTT,CSPFPGVGEKLFF
.,TRBJ1-2,.,TRBV6-5,TGTGCCAGCAGAAACTATGCAGGGAACTATGGCTACACCTTC,CASRNYAGNYGYTF
.,TRBJ1-2,TRBD1,TRBV5-4,TGTGCCAGCAGCTTGGTCACAGGGGGGAGTGGGTCGCATGGCTACACCTTC,CASSLVTGGSGSHGYTF
.,TRBJ1-6,TRBD1,TRBV30,TGTGCCTGGAGCGTAGACAGGGGAAATAATTCACCCCTCCACTTT,CAWSVDRGNNSPLHF
.,TRBJ2-3,.,TRBV19,TGTGCCAGTAGTGCCTACGAGGGCACAGATACGCAGTATTTT,CASSAYEGTDTQYF
.,TRBJ2-1,TRBD2,TRBV4-1,TGCGCCAGCAGCCAAGATTCAAGCGGGGCCTCCTACAATGAGCAGTTCTTC,CASSQDSSGASYNEQFF
.,TRBJ2-3,.,TRBV12-3/TRBV12-4,TGTGCCAGCAGGCGCGCGGATACGCAGTATTTT,CASRRADTQYF
.,TRBJ2-5,.,TRBV19,TGTGCCAGTAGTATATTCCCCCCAACTAGGGAAGGACAAGAGACCCAGTACTTC,CASSIFPPTREGQETQYF
.,TRBJ2-2,.,TRBV19,TGTGCCAGTAGTGGACTGGGGACCGGGGAGCTGTTTTTT,CASSGLGTGELFF